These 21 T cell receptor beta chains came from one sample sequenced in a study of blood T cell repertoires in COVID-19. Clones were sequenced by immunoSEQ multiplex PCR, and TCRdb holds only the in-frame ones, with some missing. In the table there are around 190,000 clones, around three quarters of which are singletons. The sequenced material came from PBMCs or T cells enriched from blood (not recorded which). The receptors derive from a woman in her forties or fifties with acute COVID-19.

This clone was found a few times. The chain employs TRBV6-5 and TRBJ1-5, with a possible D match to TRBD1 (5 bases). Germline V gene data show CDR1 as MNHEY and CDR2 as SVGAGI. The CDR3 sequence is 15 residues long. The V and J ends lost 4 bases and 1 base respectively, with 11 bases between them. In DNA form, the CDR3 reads TGTGCCAGCAGTTTGGTGGCAGGGAGCAATCAGCCCCAGCATTTT. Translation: CASSLVAGSNQPQHF.

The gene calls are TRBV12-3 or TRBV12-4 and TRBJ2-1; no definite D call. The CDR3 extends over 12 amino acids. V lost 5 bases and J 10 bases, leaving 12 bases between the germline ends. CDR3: CASSEMMEEQFF. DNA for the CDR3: TGTGCCAGCAGTGAGATGATGGAGGAGCAGTTCTTC.

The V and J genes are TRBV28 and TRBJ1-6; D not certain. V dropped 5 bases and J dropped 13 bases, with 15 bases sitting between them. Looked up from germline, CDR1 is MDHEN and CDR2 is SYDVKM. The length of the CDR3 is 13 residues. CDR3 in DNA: TGTGCCAGCAGTGCTCCGGTAGATAAGCCCCTCCACTTT. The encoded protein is CASSAPVDKPLHF.

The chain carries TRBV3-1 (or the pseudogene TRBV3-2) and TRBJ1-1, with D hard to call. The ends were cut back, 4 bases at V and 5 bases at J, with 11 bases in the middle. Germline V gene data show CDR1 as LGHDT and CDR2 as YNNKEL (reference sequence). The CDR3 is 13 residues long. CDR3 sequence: CASSLPPGTEAFF. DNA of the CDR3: TGTGCCAGCAGCCTGCCCCCGGGGACTGAAGCTTTCTTT.

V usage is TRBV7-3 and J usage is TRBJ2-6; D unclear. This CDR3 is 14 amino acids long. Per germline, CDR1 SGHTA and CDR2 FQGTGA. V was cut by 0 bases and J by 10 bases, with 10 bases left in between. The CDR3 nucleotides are TGTGCCAGCAGCTTAACTCTCCAACATAACGTCCTGACTTTC. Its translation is CASSLTLQHNVLTF.

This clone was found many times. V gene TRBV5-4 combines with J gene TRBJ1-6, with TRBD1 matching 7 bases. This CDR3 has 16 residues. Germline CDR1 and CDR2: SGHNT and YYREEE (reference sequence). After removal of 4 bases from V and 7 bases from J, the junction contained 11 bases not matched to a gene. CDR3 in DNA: TGTGCCAGCAGCGGCAGAACCGGGACAGCGAATTCACCCCTCCACTTT. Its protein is CASSGRTGTANSPLHF.

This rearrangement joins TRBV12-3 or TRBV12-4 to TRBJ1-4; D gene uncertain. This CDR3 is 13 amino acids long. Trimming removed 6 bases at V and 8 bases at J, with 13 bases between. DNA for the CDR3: TGTGCCAGCAGGGATGAGGCGAAGGAAAAACTGTTTTTT. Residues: CASRDEAKEKLFF.

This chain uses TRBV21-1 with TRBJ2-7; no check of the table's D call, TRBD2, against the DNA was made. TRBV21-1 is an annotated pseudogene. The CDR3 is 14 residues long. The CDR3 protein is CASSRGGLPREQYV. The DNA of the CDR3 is TGTGCCAGCAGCAGGGGGGGACTTCCCAGGGAGCAGTACGTC.

CDR3 DNA: TGCAGCGTGCAGGATTTCTACGAGCAGTACGTC. This gives the protein CSVQDFYEQYV. This chain connects TRBV29-1 to TRBJ2-7; D gene ambiguous. With 6 bases removed from V and 3 bases from J, the gap between germline ends came to 9 bases. The germline V gene has CDR1 SQVTM and CDR2 ANQGSEA. The CDR3 covers 11 residues.

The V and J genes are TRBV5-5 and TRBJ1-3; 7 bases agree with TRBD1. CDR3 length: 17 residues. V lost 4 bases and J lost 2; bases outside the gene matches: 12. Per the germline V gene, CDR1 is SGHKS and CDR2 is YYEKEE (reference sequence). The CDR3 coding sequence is TGTGCCAGCAGCATAGCCTTCAACAGGGGTGCTGGAAACACCATATATTTT. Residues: CASSIAFNRGAGNTIYF. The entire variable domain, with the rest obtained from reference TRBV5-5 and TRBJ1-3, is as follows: DAGVTQSPTHLIKTRGQQVTLRCSPISGHKSVSWYQQVLGQGPQFIFQYYEKEERGRGNFPDRFSARQFPNYSSELNVNALLLGDSALYLCASSIAFNRGAGNTIYFGEGSWLTVV.

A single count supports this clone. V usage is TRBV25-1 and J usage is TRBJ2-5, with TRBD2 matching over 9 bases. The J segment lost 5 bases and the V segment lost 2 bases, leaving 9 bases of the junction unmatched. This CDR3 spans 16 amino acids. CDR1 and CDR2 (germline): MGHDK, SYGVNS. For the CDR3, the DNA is TGTGCCAGCAGTGAAAGGGGCGGGGGGGCCGGTGAGACCCAGTACTTC. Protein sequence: CASSERGGGAGETQYF. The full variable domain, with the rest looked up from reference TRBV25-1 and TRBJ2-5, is EADIYQTPRYLVIGTGKKITLECSQTMGHDKMYWYQQDPGMELHLIHYSYGVNSTEKGDLSSESTVSRIRTEHFPLTLESARPSHTSQYLCASSERGGGAGETQYFGPGTRLLVL.

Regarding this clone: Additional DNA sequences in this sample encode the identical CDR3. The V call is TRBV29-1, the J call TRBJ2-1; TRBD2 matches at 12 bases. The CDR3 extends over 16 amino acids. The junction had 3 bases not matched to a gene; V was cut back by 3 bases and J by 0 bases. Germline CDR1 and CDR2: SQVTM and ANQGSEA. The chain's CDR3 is CSVEGLAGSSYNEQFF. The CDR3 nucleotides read TGCAGCGTTGAGGGACTAGCGGGTTCCTCCTACAATGAGCAGTTCTTC.

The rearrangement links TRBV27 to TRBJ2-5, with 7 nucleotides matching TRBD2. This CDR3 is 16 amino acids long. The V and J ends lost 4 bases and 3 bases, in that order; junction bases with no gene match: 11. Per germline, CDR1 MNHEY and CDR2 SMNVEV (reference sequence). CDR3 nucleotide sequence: TGTGCCAGCAGTTCTAGGGCTAGCGGTCTTAAAGAGACCCAGTACTTC. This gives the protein CASSSRASGLKETQYF.

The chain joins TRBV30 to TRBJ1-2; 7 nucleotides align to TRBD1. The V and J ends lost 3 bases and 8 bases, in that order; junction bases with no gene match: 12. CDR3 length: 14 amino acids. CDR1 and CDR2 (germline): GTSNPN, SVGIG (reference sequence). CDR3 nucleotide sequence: TGTGCCTGGAGCCCGAAACAGGGGCCGGGGGGCTACACCTTC. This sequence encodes CAWSPKQGPGGYTF.

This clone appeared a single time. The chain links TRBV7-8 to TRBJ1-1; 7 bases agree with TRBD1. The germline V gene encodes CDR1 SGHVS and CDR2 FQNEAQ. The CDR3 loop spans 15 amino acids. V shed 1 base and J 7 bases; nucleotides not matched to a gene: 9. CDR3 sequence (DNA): TGTGCCAGCAGCTTAGGAGGGGGACAGAAGGGTGAAGCTTTCTTT. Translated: CASSLGGGQKGEAFF.

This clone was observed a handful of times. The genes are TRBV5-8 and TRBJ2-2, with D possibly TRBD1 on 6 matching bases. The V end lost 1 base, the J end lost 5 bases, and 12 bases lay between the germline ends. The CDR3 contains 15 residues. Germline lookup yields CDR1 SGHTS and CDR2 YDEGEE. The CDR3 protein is CASSLRGHSTGELFF. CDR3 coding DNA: TGTGCCAGCAGCTTGCGGGGACACTCGACCGGGGAGCTGTTTTTT.

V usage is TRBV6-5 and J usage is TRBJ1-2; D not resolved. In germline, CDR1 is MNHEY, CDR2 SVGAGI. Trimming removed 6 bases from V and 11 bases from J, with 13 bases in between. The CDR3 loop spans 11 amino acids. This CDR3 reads CASRGAGFYTF. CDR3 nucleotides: TGTGCCAGCAGAGGCGCGGGGTTTTACACCTTC.

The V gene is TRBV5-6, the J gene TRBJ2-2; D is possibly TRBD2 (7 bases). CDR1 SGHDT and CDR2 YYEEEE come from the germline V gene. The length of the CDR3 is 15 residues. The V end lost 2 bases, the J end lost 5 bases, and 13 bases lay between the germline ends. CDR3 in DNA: TGTGCCAGCAGCTTAGGGGGGGCGGCGACCGGGGAGCTGTTTTTT. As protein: CASSLGGAATGELFF.

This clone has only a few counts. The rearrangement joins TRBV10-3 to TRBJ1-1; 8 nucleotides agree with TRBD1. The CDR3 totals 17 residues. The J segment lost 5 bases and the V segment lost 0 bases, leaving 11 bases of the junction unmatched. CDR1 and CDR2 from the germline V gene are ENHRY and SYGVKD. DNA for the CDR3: TGTGCCATCAGTGAGTCCACCCTCAGGGGGCAAAGAACTGAAGCTTTCTTT. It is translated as CAISESTLRGQRTEAFF.

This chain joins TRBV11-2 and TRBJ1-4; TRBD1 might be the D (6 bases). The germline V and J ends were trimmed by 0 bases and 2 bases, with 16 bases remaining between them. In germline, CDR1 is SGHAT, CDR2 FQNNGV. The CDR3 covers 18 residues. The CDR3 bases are TGTGCCAGCAGCTTAGAACAGGGAAGTCTCGGGACTAATGAAAAACTGTTTTTT. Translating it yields CASSLEQGSLGTNEKLFF.

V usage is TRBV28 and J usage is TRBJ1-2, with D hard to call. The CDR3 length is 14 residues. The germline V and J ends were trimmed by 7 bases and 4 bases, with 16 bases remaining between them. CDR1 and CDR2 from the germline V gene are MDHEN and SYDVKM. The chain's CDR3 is CASTFFQASYGYTF. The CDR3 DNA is TGTGCCAGCACCTTTTTTCAGGCGAGCTATGGCTACACCTTC.